This is a list of T cell receptor beta chains from one sample in a study of CD8 T cells in Susac syndrome. One entry per CDR3 protein, called by TCRdb with MiXCR from the immunoSEQ multiplex PCR reads. The table records approximately 200,000 distinct CDR3 sequences, 90% to 96% of them present only once. Sequenced sample: CD4+ T cells from PBMCs. These TCRs come from a human donor with multiple sclerosis. Both conserved end residues are part of each CDR3. A D gene is named only where the DNA matches it firmly. Clone sizes are given selectively: once, few, many, or a class where the clone is expanded.

length: 15
J: TRBJ2-3
D: .
V: TRBV7-9
size: .
CDR3: CASSLPLRQTDTQYF
DNA: TGTGCCAGCAGCTTACCCCTTCGACAGACAGATACGCAGTATTTT

length: 12
J: TRBJ1-5
D: .
V: TRBV20-1
size: .
CDR3: CSASAGTGPQHF
DNA: TGCAGTGCTAGTGCCGGTACAGGGCCCCAGCATTTT

length: 13
J: TRBJ1-4
D: TRBD1
V: TRBV20-1
size: .
CDR3: CSASRTGNEKLFF
DNA: TGCAGTGCTAGCCGGACAGGGAATGAAAAACTGTTTTTT

length: 13
J: TRBJ2-7
D: .
V: TRBV6-2/TRBV6-3
size: .
CDR3: CASSYFQHAEQYF
DNA: TGTGCCAGCAGTTACTTCCAGCATGCCGAGCAGTACTTC

length: 15
J: TRBJ1-4
D: .
V: TRBV28
size: .
CDR3: CASSLAGRTNEKLFF
DNA: TGTGCCAGCAGTTTAGCGGGACGGACAAATGAAAAACTGTTTTTT

length: 12
J: TRBJ1-6
D: TRBD1
V: TRBV2
size: .
CDR3: CASSGDSKPLHF
DNA: TGTGCCAGCAGTGGGGACAGTAAACCCCTCCACTTT

length: 13
J: TRBJ1-6
D: .
V: TRBV7-2
size: .
CDR3: CASSRGTSSPLHF
DNA: TGTGCCAGCAGCCGGGGAACTAGTTCACCCCTCCACTTT

length: 15
J: TRBJ1-4
D: .
V: TRBV7-9
size: .
CDR3: CASSLGGDGSEKLFF
DNA: TGTGCCAGCAGCTTAGGGGGAGACGGTTCTGAAAAACTGTTTTTT

length: 14
J: TRBJ1-5
D: .
V: TRBV7-9
size: .
CDR3: CASSLAGDRLPQHF
DNA: TGTGCCAGCAGCTTAGCGGGCGACCGCTTGCCCCAGCATTTT

length: 14
J: TRBJ2-5
D: .
V: TRBV2
size: .
CDR3: CASSEWLAYETQYF
DNA: TGTGCCAGCAGTGAGTGGCTAGCATACGAGACCCAGTACTTC

length: 15
J: TRBJ2-1
D: .
V: TRBV4-3
size: once
CDR3: CASSPGAGANNEQFF
DNA: TGCGCCAGCAGCCCAGGGGCAGGGGCGAACAATGAGCAGTTCTTC

length: 14
J: TRBJ1-2
D: .
V: TRBV20-1
size: .
CDR3: CSAPDRERYYGYTF
DNA: TGCAGTGCTCCGGACAGAGAGAGGTACTATGGCTACACCTTC

length: 17
J: TRBJ2-5
D: TRBD2
V: TRBV3-1
size: .
CDR3: CASSPGTSGGMDETQYF
DNA: TGTGCCAGCAGCCCCGGGACTAGCGGGGGGATGGATGAGACCCAGTACTTC

length: 13
J: TRBJ1-2
D: .
V: TRBV21-1
size: .
CDR3: CASSKPNGRLMLF
DNA: TGTGCCAGCAGCAAACCCAATGGAAGGCTAATGCTCTTC

length: 17
J: TRBJ1-2
D: TRBD1
V: TRBV3-1
size: .
CDR3: CASSPGQRLVANYGYTF
DNA: TGTGCCAGCAGCCCGGGACAGAGACTAGTGGCTAACTATGGCTACACCTTC

length: 12
J: TRBJ2-5
D: .
V: TRBV30
size: .
CDR3: CAWTSVEVAQYF
DNA: TGTGCCTGGACCTCCGTTGAGGTGGCCCAGTACTTC

length: 14
J: TRBJ2-7
D: TRBD2
V: TRBV7-6
size: .
CDR3: CASSLARGGYEQYF
DNA: TGTGCCAGCAGCTTAGCGCGGGGGGGGTACGAGCAGTACTTC

length: 12
J: TRBJ2-1
D: .
V: TRBV7-9
size: .
CDR3: CASSNSVAGQFF
DNA: TGTGCCAGCAGCAATTCGGTCGCGGGCCAGTTCTTC

length: 15
J: TRBJ2-3
D: .
V: TRBV10-3
size: .
CDR3: CAISGGLALTDTQYF
DNA: TGTGCCATCTCAGGCGGGTTAGCCCTCACAGATACGCAGTATTTT

length: 12
J: TRBJ1-4
D: .
V: TRBV29-1
size: .
CDR3: CSVVSGSEKLFF
DNA: TGCAGCGTTGTTTCTGGAAGTGAAAAACTGTTTTTT

length: 14
J: TRBJ2-1
D: TRBD2
V: TRBV9
size: .
CDR3: CASSVGGIYNEQFF
DNA: TGTGCCAGCAGCGTGGGGGGGATCTACAATGAGCAGTTCTTC

length: 17
J: TRBJ2-3
D: .
V: TRBV20-1
size: once
CDR3: CSARDIFAAGRTDTQYF
DNA: TGCAGTGCTAGAGATATATTTGCGGCGGGGCGCACAGATACGCAGTATTTT

length: 13
J: TRBJ2-3
D: TRBD1
V: TRBV12-5
size: .
CDR3: CASGDRGRNTQYF
DNA: TGTGCTAGTGGTGACAGGGGGCGAAATACGCAGTATTTT

length: 17
J: TRBJ2-3
D: TRBD2
V: TRBV4-1
size: .
CDR3: CASSQPTSGARTDTQYF
DNA: TGCGCCAGCAGCCAACCGACTAGCGGGGCCCGCACAGATACGCAGTATTTT

length: 17
J: TRBJ2-7
D: .
V: TRBV20-1
size: .
CDR3: CSARDYRASGSSYEQYF
DNA: TGCAGTGCTAGAGATTACAGGGCTAGCGGAAGCTCCTACGAGCAGTACTTC

length: 15
J: TRBJ1-2
D: .
V: TRBV5-6
size: .
CDR3: CASSLHGGTNYGYTF
DNA: TGTGCCAGCAGCTTGCACGGGGGGACTAACTATGGCTACACCTTC

length: 13
J: TRBJ1-2
D: .
V: TRBV6-5
size: .
CDR3: CASSYDSYYGYTF
DNA: TGTGCCAGCAGTTACGACAGCTACTATGGCTACACCTTC

length: 15
J: TRBJ2-5
D: TRBD2
V: TRBV7-2
size: .
CDR3: CASSVTGGPLGTQYF
DNA: TGTGCCAGCAGCGTCACGGGGGGGCCTCTCGGGACCCAGTACTTC

length: 16
J: TRBJ2-1
D: .
V: TRBV6-5
size: .
CDR3: CASSYSGTASYNEQFF
DNA: TGTGCCAGCAGTTACTCCGGGACTGCCTCCTACAATGAGCAGTTCTTC

length: 13
J: TRBJ2-3
D: .
V: TRBV24-1
size: .
CDR3: CATSLGLGGTQYF
DNA: TGTGCCACCAGCTTAGGGCTGGGAGGTACGCAGTATTTT

length: 14
J: TRBJ2-7
D: TRBD1
V: TRBV7-9
size: .
CDR3: CASSEGQYLYEQYF
DNA: TGTGCCAGCAGCGAGGGACAGTACCTCTACGAGCAGTACTTC

length: 13
J: TRBJ1-2
D: TRBD1
V: TRBV20-1
size: .
CDR3: CSARGTGGNGYTF
DNA: TGCAGTGCTAGGGGGACAGGGGGTAATGGCTACACCTTC

length: 14
J: TRBJ1-2
D: .
V: TRBV7-8
size: .
CDR3: CASSLGRQNYGYTF
DNA: TGTGCCAGCAGCTTAGGTCGGCAAAACTATGGCTACACCTTC

length: 12
J: TRBJ2-5
D: .
V: TRBV29-1
size: once
CDR3: CSVRASGETQYF
DNA: TGCAGCGTCCGGGCGTCCGGGGAGACCCAGTACTTC

length: 14
J: TRBJ1-2
D: .
V: TRBV6-5
size: .
CDR3: CASSPSTGGYGYTF
DNA: TGTGCCAGCAGTCCCTCCACGGGGGGCTATGGCTACACCTTC

length: 13
J: TRBJ1-1
D: .
V: TRBV3-1
size: .
CDR3: CASSQRDGTEAFF
DNA: TGTGCCAGCAGCCAGCGAGACGGCACTGAAGCTTTCTTT

length: 13
J: TRBJ1-2
D: .
V: TRBV27
size: few
CDR3: CASSLGTNYGYTF
DNA: TGTGCCAGCAGTTTAGGAACTAACTATGGCTACACCTTC

length: 17
J: TRBJ1-5
D: TRBD1
V: TRBV2
size: .
CDR3: CASSPRQGSFGNQPQHF
DNA: TGTGCCAGCAGCCCCAGACAGGGATCATTCGGCAATCAGCCCCAGCATTTT

length: 13
J: TRBJ1-2
D: .
V: TRBV12-3/TRBV12-4
size: .
CDR3: CASSLSASRGYTF
DNA: TGTGCCAGCAGTTTATCAGCCTCCCGTGGCTACACCTTC

length: 14
J: TRBJ2-2
D: TRBD1
V: TRBV19
size: .
CDR3: CASRGQGRTGELFF
DNA: TGTGCCAGTAGAGGACAGGGTAGGACCGGGGAGCTGTTTTTT

length: 13
J: TRBJ2-4
D: .
V: TRBV5-1
size: .
CDR3: CASSLGQQNIQYF
DNA: TGCGCCAGCAGCTTGGGTCAGCAAAACATTCAGTACTTC

length: 13
J: TRBJ1-5
D: .
V: TRBV12-3/TRBV12-4
size: .
CDR3: CASSTQGSQPQHF
DNA: TGTGCCAGCAGTACACAGGGAAGTCAGCCCCAGCATTTT

length: 13
J: TRBJ1-1
D: .
V: TRBV24-1
size: .
CDR3: CATSDPDKFEAFF
DNA: TGTGCCACCAGTGACCCCGACAAATTTGAAGCTTTCTTT

length: 14
J: TRBJ2-1
D: .
V: TRBV29-1
size: .
CDR3: CSVAFRLSYNEQFF
DNA: TGCAGCGTTGCCTTTAGACTCTCCTACAATGAGCAGTTCTTC

length: 16
J: TRBJ2-2
D: .
V: TRBV9
size: once
CDR3: CASSVAPRTGAGELFF
DNA: TGTGCCAGCAGCGTAGCCCCCCGAACGGGCGCCGGGGAGCTGTTTTTT